The 11 T cell receptor beta chains below come from one sample, sequenced in a study of CD8+CD57+ T cells in acquired aplastic anemia. Genomic DNA, serving as template, underwent TCR beta VDJ and CDR3 profiling. TCRdb re-derived calls from the reads in MiXCR, one entry per CDR3 protein. The sample lists 400,000 to 450,000 distinct CDR3 sequences; just under 70% were seen once. Sample: sorted CD4+, CD8+, or CD8+CD57+ T cells (not recorded which) from PBMCs. These receptors were taken from a human donor in good health, serving as a control.

This clonotype was observed many times. V usage is TRBV6-6 and J usage is TRBJ2-1, with a weak D call TRBD2 (5 bases). Germline CDR1 and CDR2: MNHNY and SVGAGI (reference sequence). V lost 6 bases to trimming and J lost 13 bases, with 16 bases between them. CDR3 size: 12 residues. CDR3 nucleotides: TGTGCCAGCAGCTGGGAGAGATTCGCCCAGTTCTTC. Encoded protein: CASSWERFAQFF.

The genes are TRBV29-1 and TRBJ2-3; 9 bases agree with TRBD1. With 7 bases clipped from V and 2 bases from J, the junction kept 13 bases outside the gene matches. From germline, CDR1 is SQVTM and CDR2 ANQGSEA. The CDR3 has 16 amino acids. The CDR3 reads CSAAVLDRGFTDTQYF. The DNA for the CDR3 is TGCAGCGCAGCAGTCTTAGACAGGGGGTTCACAGATACGCAGTATTTT.

The chain employs TRBV18 and TRBJ2-3; 9 positions agree with TRBD2. The ends lost 2 bases at V and 0 bases at J; junction bases unmatched: 6. Germline lookup yields CDR1 KGHSH and CDR2 LQKENI. This CDR3 contains 17 residues. CDR3: CASSPFGGGASTDTQYF. The CDR3 DNA reads as TGTGCCAGCTCACCATTCGGCGGGGGGGCCAGCACAGATACGCAGTATTTT.

Regarding this clonotype: A read error may account for a junction end that differs from germline. The J gene is TRBJ1-1, the V gene TRBV7-3, with D maybe TRBD1 (6 bases). In germline, CDR1 is SGHTA, CDR2 FQGTGA. The CDR3 sequence is 14 residues long. The DNA of the CDR3 is TGTGCCAGCAGTTTAACACCGGGGGCCCTGGAAGCTTTCTTT. Protein product: CASSLTPGALEAFF.

To note about this clonotype: The junction does not match germline at one end; this may be a read error. V usage is TRBV7-2 and J usage is TRBJ1-1, with D hard to call. The CDR3 has 14 residues. Germline CDR1 and CDR2: SGHTA and FQGNSA. CDR3 DNA sequence: TGTGCCAGCAGCCGTGCAAGGGCGTTTGCGGCAGTCTTTTTT. This gives the protein CASSRARAFAAVFF.

About this clonotype itself: One end of the junction fails to match germline, which may point to a read error. The chain recombines TRBV25-1 with TRBJ1-2, with D perhaps TRBD1 (5 bases). The CDR3 spans 15 residues. The germline gives CDR1 MGHDK, CDR2 SYGVNS. For the CDR3, the DNA is TGTACCAGCAGCTTCGACAGTGGCGGGTCCTATGGCTACACCTTC. This gives the protein CTSSFDSGGSYGYTF.

With respect to this clonotype: It is likely a read error, because the conserved phenylalanine at the end of the CDR3 is missing. V gene TRBV7-2 combines with J gene TRBJ2-3, with D hard to call. The CDR3 runs to 12 residues. V lost 5 bases and J lost 4, with 7 bases in between. Germline lookup yields CDR1 SGHTA and CDR2 FQGNSA. The CDR3 here is CASSLGPDTQYV. The CDR3 DNA reads as TGTGCCAGCAGCCTCGGTCCAGATACGCAGTATGTT.

Comment on this clonotype: As the CDR3 is not closed by the conserved phenylalanine or tryptophan, this likely results from a read error. The DNA is left out, because the CDR3 cannot be placed on it with certainty; the CDR3 is given as TCRdb lists it. The J gene is TRBJ2-7, the V gene TRBV19; the table's D call of TRBD2 was not tested on the DNA. CDR1 is LNHDA, CDR2 SQIVND, per germline (reference sequence). The CDR3 adds up to 15 amino acids, both ends counted. CDR3: CASSMQGIDTQYFGP.

The chain couples TRBV12-3 or TRBV12-4 to TRBJ2-3; TRBD1 might be the D (7 bases). Trimming removed 9 bases at V and 0 bases at J, with 10 bases between. The CDR3 is 13 residues long. The CDR3 DNA reads TGTGCCAGTGCGGGACAGAGCACAGATACGCAGTATTTT. Translated: CASAGQSTDTQYF.

There are many counts of this clonotype. CDR3 region: CASSEGANQETQYF. The CDR3 DNA reads as TGTGCCAGCAGTGAAGGTGCAAACCAAGAGACCCAGTACTTC. This sequence joins TRBV2 and TRBJ2-5, with D hard to call. There are 14 residues in the CDR3. Germline V gives CDR1 SNHLY, CDR2 FYNNEI. The germline V and J ends were trimmed by 1 base and 0 bases, with 6 bases remaining between them.

This clonotype appeared many times. CDR3 DNA sequence: TGTGCCAGCAGAGAGCGGGGGAAGAGCTCCTACAATGAGCAGTTCTTC. It specifies CASRERGKSSYNEQFF. The chain couples TRBV6-2 or TRBV6-3 to TRBJ2-1, with 8 bases aligning to TRBD2. The ends lost 6 bases at V and 0 bases at J; junction bases unmatched: 7. Looked up from germline, CDR1 is MNHEY and CDR2 is SVGEGT. The CDR3 is 16 residues long.